This T cell receptor delta chain emerged from a study of γδ T cells in repeated Plasmodium falciparum infection. On the study more broadly: Four controlled malaria infections with P. falciparum NF54 spanned about 640 days.

TCRdb reran clone calling via CATT on the multiplex PCR reads. Of around 57,000 delta-chain clones detected, over 1.5% appear once; the ten largest clones hold about 15%. Comment on this clone: The TCRdb record carries a much larger clone's protein, which differs from this DNA's translation at residues 22 and 27; a read error is the likely cause, and the protein listed here is the DNA translation.

This TCR was sampled from a pool of human donors (malaria-infected and uninfected, not separated). Sequenced input: gamma-delta T cells from blood.

CDR3 sequence: CALGELGGRVFFRASYELGDFHTDKLTF. The CDR3 coding sequence is TGTGCTCTTGGGGAACTAGGGGGTCGGGTCTTCTTTCGGGCTTCCTACGAGCTGGGGGATTTTCACACCGATAAACTCACCTTT. The chain is built from TRDV1 and TRDJ1; D might be TRDD3 (9 bases). CDR1 is TSWWSYY and CDR2 is QGS in the germline V gene. The CDR3 extends over 28 amino acids.